The rows below give T cell receptor beta chains drawn from one sample of a study of T-cell memory formation after mild COVID-19. TCRdb independently ran MiXCR on the 5' RACE reads; one entry per CDR3 protein. Among about 110,000 distinct CDR3 sequences listed, around 11% were seen once. The sequencing sample was made of PBMCs or a T cell subset sorted from them (not recorded which). Every receptor here comes from an adult woman who had mild COVID-19 (a few samples of this study predate the infection). Cell type and time point are not known. CDR3s include the opening cysteine and the closing phenylalanine or tryptophan. The D gene is left open where the match is weak. The size field is filled for only some rows; it gives once, few, many or a size class.

j_call v_call clone_size d_call cdr3_nt cdr3_aa
TRBJ2-1 TRBV12-3/TRBV12-4 few . TGTGCCAGCAGGTTCCCCGGGACGCTGGAGGGTTATGAGCAGTTCTTC CASRFPGTLEGYEQFF
TRBJ2-4 TRBV14 few . TGTGCCAGCAGCCCAAACCTGGGTGGGGACATTCAGTACTTC CASSPNLGGDIQYF
TRBJ2-2 TRBV7-9 few . TGTGCCAGCAGGATCGGGACGGTTCTGAACACCGGGGAGCTGTTTTTT CASRIGTVLNTGELFF
TRBJ2-5 TRBV11-2 . TRBD2 TGTGCCAGCAGCTTAGATCTTCCTCCCCTCTTTAGCGGGAGGGGACAAGAGACCCAGTACTTC CASSLDLPPLFSGRGQETQYF
TRBJ2-1 TRBV4-1 . . TGCGCCAGCAGCCCGTTGGTGGGGGCCGATGAGCAGTTCTTC CASSPLVGADEQFF
TRBJ2-7 TRBV29-1 many . TGCAGCGTGACTACCCCTAGGATGGAGCAGTACTTC CSVTTPRMEQYF
TRBJ2-7 TRBV25-1 . TRBD2 TGTGCCAGCAGACCTCAAATTTTTGGAATCGGGACTACCGGCGAGCAGTACTTC CASRPQIFGIGTTGEQYF
TRBJ2-2 TRBV5-4 many TRBD2 TGTGCCAGCAGCGTTGGACTAGCGGGATCCACCGGGGAGCTGTTTTTT CASSVGLAGSTGELFF
TRBJ2-7 TRBV29-1 . TRBD1 TGCAGCGTTGAAAGGGACAGGGGTCAGTACTTC CSVERDRGQYF
TRBJ1-2 TRBV7-6 . TRBD1 TGTGCCAGCAGCACCGGGACAGGGGGTTATGGCTACACCTTC CASSTGTGGYGYTF
TRBJ1-1 TRBV5-1 . TRBD1 TGCGCCAGCAGCTTGTCAGGGGGCACTGAAGCTTTCTTT CASSLSGGTEAFF
TRBJ1-1 TRBV7-9 few TRBD1 TGTGCCAGCAGCTCATGGGACAGGGGAGACACTGAAGCTTTCTTT CASSSWDRGDTEAFF
TRBJ2-7 TRBV20-1 many . TGCAGTGCTAGAACCCCAGAGGGGCACAGGGAGCAGTACTTC CSARTPEGHREQYF
TRBJ1-2 TRBV15 . . TGTGCCACCAGCAGAGGAGAACAGATCTATGGCTACACCTTC CATSRGEQIYGYTF
TRBJ2-5 TRBV20-1 many TRBD2 TGCAGTGCTAGAGATTTTCTCTCTAGCGGGGGGCACCAAGAGACCCAGTACTTC CSARDFLSSGGHQETQYF
TRBJ2-7 TRBV27 . TRBD1 TGTGCCAGCAGTTACCGGGACAGGCCCTACGAGCAGTACTTC CASSYRDRPYEQYF
TRBJ2-2 TRBV20-1 . . TGCAGTGCTCGGGACGGAACGAACACCGGGGAGCTGTTTTTT CSARDGTNTGELFF
TRBJ2-7 TRBV29-1 few . TGCAGCGTTGAATCTGGCGGGTCCAGTGGTTACGAGCAGTACTTC CSVESGGSSGYEQYF
TRBJ2-2 TRBV12-3/TRBV12-4 . . TGTGCCAGCAGCAAGACCGGGACTGCGAACACCGGGGAGCTGTTTTTT CASSKTGTANTGELFF
TRBJ2-2 TRBV9 many . TGTGCCAGCAGCGGTTCTTCTGGAGTTGGTACCGGGGAGCTGTTTTTT CASSGSSGVGTGELFF
TRBJ2-5 TRBV20-1 . . TGCAGTGCTAGAGATCGCAACGCTGCCAGCACGGTTGAGACCCAGTACTTC CSARDRNAASTVETQYF
TRBJ1-2 TRBV3-1 few TRBD1 TGTGCCAGCAGCCAAACAGACAGGGGGCAGGACTATGGCTACACCTTC CASSQTDRGQDYGYTF
TRBJ1-6 TRBV12-3/TRBV12-4 . . TGTGCCAGCAGTTTACCGGGACTTTATAATTCACCCCTCCACTTT CASSLPGLYNSPLHF
TRBJ2-7 TRBV7-9 few TRBD1 TGTGCCAGCAGCTTAGCCCAGGGGGCTTTGTCCTACGAGCAGTACTTC CASSLAQGALSYEQYF
TRBJ2-7 TRBV5-5 . . TGTGCCAGCAGCCAGTGGACAGCCCACGAGCAGTACTTC CASSQWTAHEQYF
TRBJ1-1 TRBV29-1 few TRBD1 TGCAGCGTTGGGGTAGGGGGCCTTGAAGCTTTCTTT CSVGVGGLEAFF
TRBJ1-1 TRBV5-1 . TRBD1 TGCGCCAGCAGTCTCTCAAGGACAGGGGGTGGGAACACTGAAGCTTTCTTT CASSLSRTGGGNTEAFF
TRBJ2-1 TRBV12-3/TRBV12-4 . . TGTGCCAGCAGTTTAGCTTCCGGGAGAGTGATTTTTTACAATGAGCAGTTCTTC CASSLASGRVIFYNEQFF
TRBJ1-1 TRBV10-3 . . TGTGCCGCCTCCGACGTCAACACTGAAGCTTTCTTT CAASDVNTEAFF
TRBJ2-3 TRBV7-9 . . TGTGCCAGCAGCCCAGTGGGAGGAACAGATACGCAGTATTTT CASSPVGGTDTQYF
TRBJ2-7 TRBV10-3 . . TGTGCCACCTCGGGGGACTCCTACGAGCAGTACTTC CATSGDSYEQYF
TRBJ1-1 TRBV20-1 few . TGCAGTGCTAGAGATTGGGAGGGTTACAACACTGAAGCTTTCTTT CSARDWEGYNTEAFF
TRBJ2-5 TRBV7-7 few TRBD1 TGTGCCAGCAGCGCGGACAGGGGGCAAGAGACCCAGTACTTC CASSADRGQETQYF